This TCR beta chain was captured by sequencing in a study of blood T cell repertoires in COVID-19. V lost 3 bases to trimming and J lost 7 bases, with 4 bases between them. This CDR3 is 11 amino acids long. CDR1 is MDHEN and CDR2 is SYDVKM in the germline V gene. TCRdb keeps only in-frame clones here, not all; method: immunoSEQ multiplex PCR. The sample holds 470,000 or so clones, about 85% seen once. As for this clone: Distinct nucleotide sequences in the sample also encode this CDR3.

The rearrangement joins TRBV28 to TRBJ1-5; no reliable D call. The sequenced sample was PBMCs or T cells enriched from blood (not recorded which). The TCR sequence derives from a woman younger than 35 with acute COVID-19. The CDR3 sequence is CASSFSQPQHF. CDR3 DNA sequence: TGTGCCAGCAGTTTCTCCCAGCCCCAGCATTTT.